Described below is a single T cell receptor (beta chain) sequence and its context. Its antigen is currently unknown. CDR1 is SGHAT, CDR2 FQNNGV, per germline. The CDR3 length is 17 residues. The ends lost 1 base at V and 3 bases at J; junction bases unmatched: 9. The entry originates in a study of T-cell reconstitution after alpha-beta-depleted transplantation in children. Overall study findings and caveats: About two months after transplant, alpha-beta T cells reportedly came from several hundred expanded graft clones.

TCRbeta library construction was performed incorporating unique molecular identifiers. In TCRdb, the PCR reads were re-called with MiXCR into one record per CDR3 protein. The sample has about 980,000 distinct CDR3 sequences, 25% to 30% seen once. The chain has TRBV11-2 and TRBJ2-4; 7 nucleotides align to TRBD2. This material consisted of PBMCs, mostly from graft donor cells, taken 360 days after TCRalphabeta/CD19-depleted stem cell transplant. This clonotype was sampled from a boy in the first two years of life who had a stem cell transplant for SCID, so the T cells may come from the graft donor. The CDR3 bases are TGTGCCAGCAGCTTAGGCGGGCTAGCGGACTACAAAAACATTCAGTACTTC. This translates into CASSLGGLADYKNIQYF.